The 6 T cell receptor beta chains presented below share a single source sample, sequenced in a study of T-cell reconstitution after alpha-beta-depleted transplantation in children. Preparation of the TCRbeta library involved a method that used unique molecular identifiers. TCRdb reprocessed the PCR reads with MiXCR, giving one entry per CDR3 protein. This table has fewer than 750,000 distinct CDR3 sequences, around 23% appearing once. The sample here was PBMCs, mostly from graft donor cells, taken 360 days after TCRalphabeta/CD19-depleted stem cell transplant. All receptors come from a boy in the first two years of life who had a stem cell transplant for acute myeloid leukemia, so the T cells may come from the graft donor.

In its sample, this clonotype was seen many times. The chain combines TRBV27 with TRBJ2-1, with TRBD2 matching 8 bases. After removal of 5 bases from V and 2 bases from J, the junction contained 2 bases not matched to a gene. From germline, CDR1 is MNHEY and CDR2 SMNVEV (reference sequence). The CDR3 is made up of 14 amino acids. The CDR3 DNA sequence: TGTGCCAGCAGTCCGGGGGGGACCTACAATGAGCAGTTCTTC. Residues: CASSPGGTYNEQFF.

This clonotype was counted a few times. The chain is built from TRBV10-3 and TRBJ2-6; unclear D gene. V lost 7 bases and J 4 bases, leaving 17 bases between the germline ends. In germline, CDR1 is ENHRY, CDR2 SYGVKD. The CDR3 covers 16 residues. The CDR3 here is CAIKSGPEAGANVLTF. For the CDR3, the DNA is TGTGCCATCAAGTCTGGTCCCGAGGCGGGGGCCAACGTCCTGACTTTC.

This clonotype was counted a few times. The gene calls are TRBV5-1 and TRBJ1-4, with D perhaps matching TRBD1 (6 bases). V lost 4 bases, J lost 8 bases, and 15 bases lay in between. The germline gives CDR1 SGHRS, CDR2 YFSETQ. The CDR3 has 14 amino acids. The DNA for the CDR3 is TGCGCCAGCAGCGGAGTCGGGGGCGGAGAAAAACTGTTTTTT. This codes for CASSGVGGGEKLFF.

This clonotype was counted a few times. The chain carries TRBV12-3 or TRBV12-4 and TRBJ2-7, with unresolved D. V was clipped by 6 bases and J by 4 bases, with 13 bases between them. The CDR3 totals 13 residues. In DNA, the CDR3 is TGTGCCAGCAGCATCCGGAGACCTTACGAGCAGTACTTC. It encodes CASSIRRPYEQYF.

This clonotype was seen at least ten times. In DNA form, the CDR3 reads TGTGCCAGCCTCAAAAATAGTACGGAAGGGATGGGGAACACTGAAGCTTTCTTT. This sequence encodes CASLKNSTEGMGNTEAFF. The chain recombines TRBV21-1 with TRBJ1-1. TRBV21-1 is deemed a pseudogene. The CDR3 has 18 residues.

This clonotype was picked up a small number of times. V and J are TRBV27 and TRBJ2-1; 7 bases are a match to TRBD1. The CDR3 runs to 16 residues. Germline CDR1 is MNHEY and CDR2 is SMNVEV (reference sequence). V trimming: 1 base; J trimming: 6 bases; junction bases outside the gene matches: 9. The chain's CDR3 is CASSLFDRVDGNEQFF. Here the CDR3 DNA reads TGTGCCAGCAGTTTATTCGACAGGGTAGACGGCAATGAGCAGTTCTTC.